The 30 T cell receptor beta chains presented below share a single source sample, sequenced in a study of circulating CD8 cells and anti-PD-1 response in melanoma. From live CD3+CD8+TCRalphabeta+ cells, four PD-1 and/or TIGIT subsets were sorted. The QIAseq Immune Repertoire TCR panel built the libraries from approximately 15 ng of total RNA. Using its own MiXCR run on the reads, TCRdb lists one record per CDR3 protein. The sample holds 300 to 450 distinct CDR3 sequences; 12% are singletons and the top ten take around 18%. The sample here was CD8+ T cells from PBMCs, taken at baseline or after one month of anti-PD-1 therapy (not recorded which). These receptors all stem from a human donor with melanoma.

By frequency in the sample, this clonotype is large. This rearrangement joins TRBV14 to TRBJ2-7; D is unresolved. Trimming left V 0 bases short and J 5 bases short, with 14 bases between. Germline V lookup: CDR1 SGHDN, CDR2 FVKESK. CDR3 length: 15 amino acids. In DNA, the CDR3 is TGTGCCAGCAGCCAAGATGTCAGTCGGTTGCACGAGCAGTACTTC. Protein: CASSQDVSRLHEQYF. The complete variable domain, with remaining parts taken from reference TRBV14 and TRBJ2-7, reads EAGVTQFPSHSVIEKGQTVTLRCDPISGHDNLYWYRRVMGKEIKFLLHFVKESKQDESGMPNNRFLAERTGGTYSTLKVQPAELEDSGVYFCASSQDVSRLHEQYFGPGTRLTVT.

In this sample, this clonotype is large (0.1 to 1%). The junction does not match germline at one end; this may be a read error. The chain is built from TRBV4-1 and TRBJ1-1; no clear D. The CDR3 length is 14 residues. The germline V gene has CDR1 MGHRA and CDR2 YSYEKL. For the CDR3, the DNA is TGCGCCAGCAGCCAAGATTACTACGGCGGGAAGGAGTCCTTT. Encoded protein: CASSQDYYGGKESF.

This clonotype is deemed large (0.1 to 1%). J is TRBJ2-7 and V is TRBV29-1; 7 nucleotides align to TRBD1. With V trimmed by 6 bases and J by 3 bases, 8 bases remained unmatched. CDR3 length equals 13 residues. Germline V CDR1 and CDR2: SQVTM, ANQGSEA. This CDR3 reads CSVYFGTDYEQYF. The DNA of the CDR3 is TGCAGCGTCTATTTCGGGACAGACTACGAGCAGTACTTC.

This clonotype is labeled as large. The rearrangement uses TRBV20-1 and TRBJ2-3, with 8 nucleotides matching TRBD2. Trimming took 6 bases from V and 4 from J; bases not matched to a gene: 12. Germline lookup yields CDR1 DFQATT and CDR2 SNEGSKA (reference sequence). This CDR3 contains 15 residues. As DNA, the CDR3 is TGCAGTGCGACAGACCCCCGGGGGGGCCCAGATACGCAGTATTTT. It specifies CSATDPRGGPDTQYF.

In its sample, this clonotype ranks as large. This chain joins TRBV27 and TRBJ2-1, with D possibly matching TRBD1 (6 bases). V lost 8 bases and J 4 bases, leaving 12 bases between the germline ends. Per the germline V gene, CDR1 is MNHEY and CDR2 is SMNVEV (reference sequence). The CDR3 runs to 13 residues. In DNA form, the CDR3 reads TGTGCCAGCGCACTGGGGGCTTACAATGAGCAGTTCTTC. Its translation is CASALGAYNEQFF.

This clonotype is large (0.1 to 1%) within its sample. V gene TRBV7-3 combines with J gene TRBJ2-2, with D unclear. This CDR3 spans 14 amino acids. Trimming removed 3 bases from V and 5 bases from J, with 10 bases in between. Germline V gives CDR1 SGHTA, CDR2 FQGTGA. For the CDR3, the DNA is TGTGCCAGCAGCTTCGGCCTAGGGACCGGGGAGCTGTTTTTT. The encoded protein is CASSFGLGTGELFF.

The chain employs TRBV7-3 and TRBJ2-2; D might be TRBD1 or TRBD2, each matching 5 bases. Germline CDR1 reads SGHTA; CDR2 reads FQGTGA. V gave up 2 bases and J gave up 1 base, with 17 bases separating them. This CDR3 has 18 residues. CDR3 in DNA: TGTGCCAGCAGCTTATCGTCCCCGGGGACGGTGAACACCGGGGAGCTGTTTTTT. Amino acids: CASSLSSPGTVNTGELFF.

By share of the sample, this clonotype is large. V and J are TRBV19 and TRBJ2-1; D tentatively reads TRBD1 or TRBD2 (5 bases each). CDR1 is LNHDA, CDR2 SQIVND, per germline (reference sequence). Trimming stripped 1 base from V and 2 bases from J, with 15 bases between. This CDR3 is built from 17 residues. Here the CDR3 DNA reads TGTGCCAGTAGTATAGCCGCACTTCAGGGAGCCTACAATGAGCAGTTCTTC. Protein sequence: CASSIAALQGAYNEQFF.

Judged by abundance, this clonotype is large (0.1 to 1%). The rearrangement links TRBV12-3 or TRBV12-4 to TRBJ2-3; the D is unclear. V was trimmed by 5 bases and J by 8 bases, leaving 14 bases between them. There are 13 residues in the CDR3. The DNA of the CDR3 is TGTGCCAGCAGTGATCCGACGGTGGGTACGCAGTATTTT. Residues: CASSDPTVGTQYF.

By frequency in the sample, this clonotype is large (0.1 to 1%). The chain is built from TRBV27 and TRBJ2-7, with 11 bases matching TRBD1. Germline CDR1 and CDR2: MNHEY and SMNVEV (reference sequence). The CDR3 is 15 amino acids. V was pared by 4 bases and J by 3 bases, with 5 bases of the junction left unmatched. In DNA form, the CDR3 reads TGTGCCAGCAGTTCGTTTGGGACAGGGGGCTACGAGCAGTACTTC. Encoded protein: CASSSFGTGGYEQYF.

This clonotype qualifies as large (0.1 to 1%). The V call is TRBV7-3, the J call TRBJ2-1; tentative D call: TRBD2 (6 bases). V lost 5 bases, J lost 6 bases, and 17 bases lay in between. CDR1 and CDR2 (germline): SGHTA, FQGTGA. This CDR3 contains 15 residues. The CDR3 region has the DNA TGTGCCAGCAGCCCAGATGGGACTGGTGGCAATGAGCAGTTCTTC. Its protein is CASSPDGTGGNEQFF.

The chain couples TRBV27 to TRBJ2-1; unclear D gene. Germline CDR1 MNHEY, CDR2 SMNVEV (reference sequence). CDR3 length: 14 residues. Trimming removed 4 bases from V and 5 bases from J, with 12 bases in between. This CDR3 reads CASSSLGRDNEQFF. The CDR3 coding sequence is TGTGCCAGCAGTTCCCTCGGTAGGGACAATGAGCAGTTCTTC.

This clonotype is large (0.1 to 1%) in the sample. The gene calls are TRBV2 and TRBJ2-7, with D possibly TRBD2 on 6 matching bases. Germline CDR1 reads SNHLY; CDR2 reads FYNNEI. The CDR3 totals 11 residues. Trimming cost V 6 bases and J 7 bases, with 10 bases left between them. CDR3 coding DNA: TGTGCCAGCAGCCCTGCGGGGGAGCAGTACTTC. It yields the protein CASSPAGEQYF. The variable domain in full, with the rest retrieved from reference TRBV2 and TRBJ2-7, is EPEVTQTPSHQVTQMGQEVILRCVPISNHLYFYWYRQILGQKVEFLVSFYNNEISEKSEIFDDQFSVERPDGSNFTLKIRSTKLEDSAMYFCASSPAGEQYFGPGTRLTVT.

This clonotype rates as large (0.1 to 1%). V is TRBV27 and J is TRBJ2-2; 7 positions agree with TRBD2. The germline V gene has CDR1 MNHEY and CDR2 SMNVEV (reference sequence). V dropped 1 base and J dropped 7; count of bases not matched to a gene: 3. The CDR3 loop spans 14 amino acids. Written as DNA, the CDR3 is TGTGCCAGCAGTTTATATGGGGAGGGCGGGGAGCTGTTTTTT. It yields the protein CASSLYGEGGELFF.

Within the sample, this clonotype is large. The chain couples TRBV20-1 to TRBJ2-2; D not resolved. Germline CDR1 is DFQATT and CDR2 is SNEGSKA (reference sequence). This CDR3 has 13 amino acids. V was pared by 3 bases and J by 2 bases, with 7 bases between. CDR3 loop: CSASGPNTGELFF. DNA of the CDR3: TGCAGTGCTAGCGGTCCCAACACCGGGGAGCTGTTTTTT.

This clonotype is classed as medium-sized (0.01 to 0.1%). V is TRBV19 and J is TRBJ2-7; the match to TRBD2 covers 7 bases. CDR1 is LNHDA, CDR2 SQIVND, per germline (reference sequence). V gave up 6 bases and J gave up 2 bases; unmatched junction bases: 10. This CDR3 has 15 residues. The CDR3 bases are TGTGCCAGTAGCCCTACTGCTGCGGGAGCCTACGAGCAGTACTTC. This gives the protein CASSPTAAGAYEQYF. The full variable domain, rest sourced from reference TRBV19 and TRBJ2-7, is DGGITQSPKYLFRKEGQNVTLSCEQNLNHDAMYWYRQDPGQGLRLIYYSQIVNDFQKGDIAEGYSVSREKKESFPLTVTSAQKNPTAFYLCASSPTAAGAYEQYFGPGTRLTVT.

By proportion, this clonotype is large. One junction end does not reproduce the germline sequence, and a read error may be involved. V is TRBV6-5 and J is TRBJ1-2; D gene uncertain. CDR1 and CDR2 (germline): MNHEY, SVGAGI. The CDR3 runs 14 residues. For the CDR3, the DNA is TGTGCCAGCAGTTACGGGTCGGCCACGGATGGCTGCACCTTC. Its protein product is CASSYGSATDGCTF.

This chain connects TRBV5-5 to TRBJ2-2; tentative D call: TRBD2 (6 bases). CDR1 is SGHKS, CDR2 YYEKEE, per germline (reference sequence). This CDR3 has 14 amino acids. The CDR3 is CNSSFGLNTGELFF. DNA for the CDR3: TGTAACAGCAGCTTCGGACTAAACACCGGGGAGCTGTTTTTT. Drawing the rest from reference TRBV5-5 and TRBJ2-2, the complete variable domain is DAGVTQSPTHLIKTRGQQVTLRCSPISGHKSVSWYQQVLGQGPQFIFQYYEKEERGRGNFPDRFSARQFPNYSSELNVNALLLGDSALYLCNSSFGLNTGELFFGEGSRLTVL.

As for this clonotype: The CDR3 carries no conserved terminal phenylalanine or tryptophan, so it likely arises from a read error. No DNA is shown, since the ends of the CDR3 on it are uncertain; the CDR3 is the one TCRdb lists. This chain uses TRBV2 with TRBJ2-5; TRBD2, as called in the table, went unchecked against the DNA. Germline V CDR1 and CDR2: SNHLY, FYNNEI. 12 amino acids form the CDR3, both terminal residues included. The CDR3 loop is CASLGLEETQSS.

Relative to its sample, this clonotype is medium-sized. The rearrangement links TRBV20-1 to TRBJ2-7, with D possibly TRBD2 on 6 matching bases. Trimming left V 1 base short and J 5 bases short, with 12 bases between. This CDR3 region has 13 residues. Germline loops: CDR1 DFQATT, CDR2 SNEGSKA (reference sequence). Written as DNA, the CDR3 is TGCAGTGCTAGAGGACTAGGGACCGACGAGCAGTACTTC. It is translated as CSARGLGTDEQYF.

Judged by abundance, this clonotype is large. This rearrangement joins TRBV5-8 to TRBJ2-1; tentative D call: TRBD2 (6 bases). Germline CDR1 reads SGHTS; CDR2 reads YDEGEE. CDR3 size: 14 residues. Trimming pared 1 base from V and 7 bases from J, leaving 12 bases between. The CDR3 DNA reads TGTGCCAGCAGCTTGCCTAGCGCCTTGAATGAGCAGTTCTTC. Protein product: CASSLPSALNEQFF.

This clonotype is classed as large. The chain recombines TRBV7-3 with TRBJ1-1; D uncertain. The germline CDR1 and CDR2 sequences are SGHTA and FQGTGA. CDR3 size: 13 residues. V was shortened by 4 bases and J by 0 bases, with 6 bases between the two germline ends. The CDR3 is CASSSYLNTEAFF. The CDR3, as DNA: TGTGCCAGCAGCTCATATTTGAACACTGAAGCTTTCTTT.

This clonotype is labeled as large. The J gene is TRBJ2-1, the V gene TRBV3-1; D is perhaps TRBD1 (5 bases). V lost 5 bases and J lost 2, with 22 bases in between. The CDR3 extends over 18 amino acids. CDR1 and CDR2 (germline): LGHDT, YNNKEL (reference sequence). Written as DNA, the CDR3 is TGTGCCAGCAGCGGTCCAAGCTCAACAGGTTTTACCTACAATGAGCAGTTCTTC. Translated: CASSGPSSTGFTYNEQFF.

By its share, this clonotype is large. The V call is TRBV20-1, the J call TRBJ1-2; D might be TRBD1 (5 bases). The CDR3 length is 12 residues. V was cut by 0 bases and J by 9 bases, with 11 bases left in between. The V gene's germline CDR1 is DFQATT and CDR2 SNEGSKA (reference sequence). The CDR3 bases are TGCAGTGCTAGAGATCTAGGGGCGAGCTACACCTTC. It specifies CSARDLGASYTF.

By proportion, this clonotype is large (0.1 to 1%). The conserved phenylalanine or tryptophan is not found at the CDR3 terminus, so this likely reflects a read error. The chain couples TRBV7-2 to TRBJ1-2; D call uncertain. Deletions cut 1 base from V and 5 bases from J, with 11 bases between. Germline CDR1 and CDR2: SGHTA and FQGNSA. The CDR3 runs 14 residues. CDR3: CASSLGFTVYGYTY. The DNA of the CDR3 is TGTGCCAGCAGCTTAGGGTTTACGGTGTATGGCTACACCTAC.

Relative to its sample, this clonotype is medium-sized (0.01 to 0.1%). The chain employs TRBV19 and TRBJ2-7; D possibly corresponds to TRBD2 (6 bases). CDR3 size: 13 residues. Germline V CDR1 and CDR2: LNHDA, SQIVND (reference sequence). Deletions cut 5 bases from V and 1 base from J, with 9 bases between. The CDR3 DNA is TGTGCCAGTAGTCGGAGGGGATCCTACGAGCAGTACTTC. The encoded protein is CASSRRGSYEQYF.

Within the sample, this clonotype is large. V gene TRBV28 combines with J gene TRBJ1-4, with D tentatively TRBD1 (5 bases). The CDR3 has 20 residues. Trimming removed 5 bases at V and 0 bases at J, with 25 bases between. Germline CDR1 and CDR2: MDHEN and SYDVKM. The CDR3 coding sequence is TGTGCCAGCAGTACAGGACTGGAGCAACAACATCCTACAACTAATGAAAAACTGTTTTTT. This gives the protein CASSTGLEQQHPTTNEKLFF.

By share of the sample, this clonotype is medium-sized. The chain is built from TRBV4-1 and TRBJ1-5, with no clear D. This CDR3 has 13 amino acids. Per the germline V gene, CDR1 is MGHRA and CDR2 is YSYEKL. V dropped 1 base and J dropped 6 bases, with 7 bases sitting between them. CDR3 DNA: TGCGCCAGCAGCCAAGGTAGAGGTCAGCCCCAGCATTTT. It specifies CASSQGRGQPQHF.

Regarding this clonotype: The junction departs from the called germline gene at one end, perhaps through a read error. The chain has TRBV29-1 and TRBJ2-5; TRBD2 might be the D (5 bases). The V gene's germline CDR1 is SQVTM and CDR2 ANQGSEA. The length of the CDR3 is 15 residues. In DNA form, the CDR3 reads TGCGGCGTTGAAGAACTAGTATCCTCTCAAGAGACCCAGTACTTC. Translating it yields CGVEELVSSQETQYF.

This clonotype has a handful of counts. The chain has TRBV19 and TRBJ1-1; possible D gene TRBD1, 5 bases. Germline CDR1 and CDR2: LNHDA and SQIVND (reference sequence). CDR3 length: 14 amino acids. Trimming cost V 3 bases and J 1 base, with 9 bases left between them. The CDR3 region is CASSMDGGNTEAFF. The CDR3, as DNA: TGTGCCAGTAGTATGGACGGGGGGAACACTGAAGCTTTCTTT.